What follows are 22 T cell receptor beta chains derived from one specimen sequenced in a study of blood T cell repertoires in COVID-19. Data came from immunoSEQ multiplex PCR; TCRdb stores just in-frame clones and leaves some out. Among about 200,000 clones listed, approximately 84% were seen once. The material sequenced was peripheral blood. These receptor sequences come from a woman older than 75 with acute or convalescent COVID-19.

The rearrangement links TRBV28 to TRBJ1-1; 9 bases are a match to TRBD1. V lost 5 bases and J lost 9; bases outside the gene matches: 4. CDR1 and CDR2 from the germline V gene are MDHEN and SYDVKM. The CDR3 has 12 residues. CDR3 sequence: CASSLGTGKAFF. The CDR3 region has the DNA TGTGCCAGCAGTCTAGGGACAGGGAAAGCTTTCTTT.

The genes are TRBV15 and TRBJ2-1; 9 positions match TRBD2. Losses at the gene ends were 3 bases for V and 5 bases for J; bases not matched to a gene: 2. The CDR3 is 14 residues long. Germline CDR1 reads LNHNV; CDR2 reads YYDKDF (reference sequence). In DNA form, the CDR3 reads TGTGCCACCAGCAGGAGACTAGCGGACAATGAGCAGTTCTTC. Protein product: CATSRRLADNEQFF.

The J gene is TRBJ2-3, the V gene TRBV7-9, with a weak D call TRBD2 (5 bases). In germline, CDR1 is SEHNR, CDR2 FQNEAQ (reference sequence). The CDR3 is made up of 14 amino acids. Trimming shortened V by 8 bases and J by 2 bases, and 14 bases separated the two germline ends. The CDR3 here is CASALGLATDTQYF. The CDR3 region has the DNA TGTGCCAGCGCCCTCGGGCTAGCCACAGATACGCAGTATTTT.

Here the CDR3 reads CASSSAGLVIEDEQYF. In DNA, the CDR3 is TGCGCCAGCAGCTCGGCGGGACTAGTGATTGAAGACGAGCAGTACTTC. The chain employs TRBV4-1 and TRBJ2-7, with 8 positions matching TRBD2. The CDR3 has 16 amino acids. After removal of 5 bases from V and 5 bases from J, the junction contained 14 bases not matched to a gene. Germline V lookup: CDR1 MGHRA, CDR2 YSYEKL.

The J gene is TRBJ1-5, the V gene TRBV29-1; 9 bases match TRBD1. The CDR3 totals 15 residues. Germline CDR1 and CDR2: SQVTM and ANQGSEA. J was trimmed by 0 bases and V by 5 bases; bases with no gene match: 5. CDR3 sequence reads: CSVSQGARSNQPQHF. The DNA for the CDR3 is TGCAGCGTTTCACAGGGGGCGCGTAGCAATCAGCCCCAGCATTTT. Full variable domain (remainder filled in from reference TRBV29-1 and TRBJ1-5): SAVISQKPSRDICQRGTSLTIQCQVDSQVTMMFWYRQQPGQSLTLIATANQGSEATYESGFVIDKFPISRPNLTFSTLTVSNMSPEDSSIYLCSVSQGARSNQPQHFGDGTRLSIL.

This chain joins TRBV21-1 and TRBJ1-1. TRBV21-1 is a pseudogene segment. CDR3 length: 14 amino acids. Here the CDR3 DNA reads TGTGCCAGCAGCATACCGGAGGCGAACACTGAAGCTTTCTTT. Amino acids: CASSIPEANTEAFF.

This clone was recorded a few times. V usage is TRBV19 and J usage is TRBJ2-7; tentative D call: TRBD1 (8 bases). V was pared by 9 bases and J by 3 bases, with 18 bases between. The CDR3 runs 14 residues. Germline V CDR1 and CDR2: LNHDA, SQIVND (reference sequence). DNA for the CDR3: TGTGCCAGCGGGGAGGGACAGGACTACTACGAGCAGTACTTC. Translated, it gives CASGEGQDYYEQYF.

The chain is built from TRBV28 and TRBJ1-2; possible D gene TRBD1, 5 bases. The CDR3 covers 14 residues. Germline V gene sequence: CDR1 MDHEN, CDR2 SYDVKM. V was trimmed by 5 bases and J by 4 bases, leaving 14 bases between them. The CDR3 DNA follows: TGTGCCAGCAGTGTTCAGGGCGCCAGCTATGGCTACACCTTC. It is translated as CASSVQGASYGYTF.

This clone was found a few times. CDR3 sequence: CASSQVSRNEKLFF. The DNA of the CDR3 is TGCGCCAGCAGCCAAGTCTCCCGTAATGAAAAACTGTTTTTT. The chain carries TRBV4-3 and TRBJ1-4, with D unresolved. Germline CDR1 reads LGHNA; CDR2 reads YSLEER. There are 14 residues in the CDR3. The ends were cut back, 1 base at V and 4 bases at J, with 7 bases in the middle.

This clone was seen once. The CDR3 is CASTSEGKWAFF. The CDR3 DNA sequence: TGTGCCAGCACCTCGGAGGGGAAATGGGCTTTCTTT. The chain joins TRBV12-3 or TRBV12-4 to TRBJ1-1; perhaps TRBD1 as D (5 bases). V was pared by 7 bases and J by 11 bases, with 17 bases between. There are 12 residues in the CDR3.

The V call is TRBV6-2 or TRBV6-3, the J call TRBJ2-7; maybe TRBD1 (6 bases). Looked up from germline, CDR1 is MNHEY and CDR2 is SVGEGT. This CDR3 has 14 residues. V lost 2 bases and J lost 2, with 10 bases in between. The CDR3 bases are TGTGCCAGCAGTTACAAGACAGGCACCTACGAGCAGTACTTC. Translated: CASSYKTGTYEQYF.

This clone was seen only a few times. The rearrangement uses TRBV19 and TRBJ1-5, with a tentative D call TRBD1 (5 bases). V lost 5 bases and J 6 bases, leaving 8 bases between the germline ends. The CDR3 length is 12 residues. Germline CDR1 LNHDA, CDR2 SQIVND (reference sequence). Here the CDR3 reads CASSFRGQPQHF. The CDR3 region has the DNA TGTGCCAGTAGTTTTAGGGGTCAGCCCCAGCATTTT.

The CDR3 spells CASSGGQSSGNTIYF. The CDR3 DNA sequence: TGCGCCAGCAGCGGGGGACAGAGCTCTGGAAACACCATATATTTT. This chain uses TRBV5-1 with TRBJ1-3; 7 bases fit TRBD1. V lost 4 bases, J lost 0 bases, and 4 bases stayed unmatched. The CDR3 totals 15 residues. Germline CDR1 SGHRS, CDR2 YFSETQ.

This clone was seen a few times. J is TRBJ2-2 and V is TRBV9; 9 positions agree with TRBD1. The CDR3 loop spans 16 amino acids. V gave up 3 bases and J gave up 4 bases; unmatched junction bases: 7. Germline V gene sequence: CDR1 SGDLS, CDR2 YYNGEE. In nucleotides, the CDR3 is TGTGCCAGCAGCGCCGCCGGGACAGGGATCACCGGGGAGCTGTTTTTT. This gives the protein CASSAAGTGITGELFF.

The chain couples TRBV5-1 to TRBJ2-3; TRBD1 is a possible D gene (5 bases). V was pared by 1 base and J by 3 bases, with 12 bases between. This CDR3 spans 15 amino acids. The germline V gene has CDR1 SGHRS and CDR2 YFSETQ. CDR3 bases: TGCGCCAGCAGCTTGACAGGACCCGGGACAGATACGCAGTATTTT. Residues: CASSLTGPGTDTQYF.

The rearrangement uses TRBV11-2 and TRBJ1-1; TRBD1 might be the D (6 bases). The V and J ends lost 8 bases and 1 base respectively, with 11 bases between them. The CDR3 is made up of 13 amino acids. Germline loops: CDR1 SGHAT, CDR2 FQNNGV. CDR3 DNA sequence: TGTGCCAGCGGACGGGGGGCGAACACTGAAGCTTTCTTT. It encodes CASGRGANTEAFF.

The rearrangement joins TRBV13 to TRBJ1-1; the match to TRBD1 covers 8 bases. After removal of 2 bases from V and 5 bases from J, the junction contained 16 bases not matched to a gene. Germline CDR1 is PRHDT and CDR2 is FYEKMQ (reference sequence). This CDR3 comprises 18 residues. DNA of the CDR3: TGTGCCAGCAGCTTATTCCCCTCGGGGACAGGCGTAGTGACTGAAGCTTTCTTT. Protein product: CASSLFPSGTGVVTEAFF.

This chain connects TRBV4-3 to TRBJ1-1; 8 bases match TRBD1. Germline lookup yields CDR1 LGHNA and CDR2 YSLEER. Trimming took 0 bases from V and 11 from J; bases not matched to a gene: 14. The CDR3 totals 16 residues. The CDR3 spells CASSQERVGQGGGAFF. CDR3 bases: TGCGCCAGCAGCCAAGAGCGGGTCGGACAGGGAGGGGGGGCTTTCTTT.

The rearrangement joins TRBV6-1 to TRBJ1-4; D ambiguous. The CDR3 consists of 17 residues. Trimming left V 4 bases short and J 0 bases short, with 15 bases between. Germline V gene lookup returns CDR1 MNHNS and CDR2 SASEGT. Here the CDR3 reads CASSARSHRTTNEKLFF. CDR3 bases: TGTGCCAGCAGTGCTCGAAGCCACAGAACAACTAATGAAAAACTGTTTTTT.

The chain joins TRBV12-5 to TRBJ2-1; 11 bases line up with TRBD2. The CDR3 consists of 15 residues. Germline V CDR1 and CDR2: LGHNT, FRNRAP. Unmatched junction bases numbered 10, after V lost 7 bases and J lost 8 bases. The CDR3 sequence is CASVPVAGGPDEQFF. The DNA of the CDR3 is TGTGCTAGTGTCCCTGTAGCGGGAGGGCCCGATGAGCAGTTCTTC.

This CDR3 reads CASSFAGGNYGYTF. The CDR3, as DNA: TGCGCCAGCAGCTTCGCAGGGGGCAACTATGGCTACACCTTC. This chain connects TRBV5-1 to TRBJ1-2, with 8 bases lining up with TRBD1. Germline V lookup: CDR1 SGHRS, CDR2 YFSETQ. The CDR3 length is 14 residues. V shed 2 bases and J 2 bases; nucleotides not matched to a gene: 2.

This chain links TRBV11-2 with TRBJ1-5, with D uncertain. Looked up from germline, CDR1 is SGHAT and CDR2 is FQNNGV. CDR3 length: 13 residues. Trimming took off 0 bases at V and 4 bases at J, with 4 bases between the two ends. The CDR3 loop reads CASSLDRNQPQHF. In nucleotides, the CDR3 is TGTGCCAGCAGCTTAGACAGAAATCAGCCCCAGCATTTT.